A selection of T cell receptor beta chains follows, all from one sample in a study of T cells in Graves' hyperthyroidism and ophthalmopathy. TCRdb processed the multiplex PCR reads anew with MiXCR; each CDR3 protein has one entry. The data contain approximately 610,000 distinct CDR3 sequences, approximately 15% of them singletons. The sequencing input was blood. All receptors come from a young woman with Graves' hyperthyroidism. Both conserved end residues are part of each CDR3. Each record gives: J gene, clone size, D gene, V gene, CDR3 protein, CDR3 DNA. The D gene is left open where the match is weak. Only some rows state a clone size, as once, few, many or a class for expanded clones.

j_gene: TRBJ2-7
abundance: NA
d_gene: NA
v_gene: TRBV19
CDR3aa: CASSTSGRGWRPSDEQYF
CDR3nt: TGTGCCAGTAGTACCTCGGGAAGAGGATGGAGGCCAAGCGACGAGCAGTACTTC

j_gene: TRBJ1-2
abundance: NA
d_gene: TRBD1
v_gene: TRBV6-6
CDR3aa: CASSCSTGDYGYTF
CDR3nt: TGTGCCAGCAGTTGCTCGACAGGGGACTATGGCTACACCTTC

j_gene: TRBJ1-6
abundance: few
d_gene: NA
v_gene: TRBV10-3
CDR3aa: CAIRAAETGTNSPLHF
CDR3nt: TGTGCCATCAGGGCTGCTGAAACAGGGACCAATTCACCCCTCCACTTT

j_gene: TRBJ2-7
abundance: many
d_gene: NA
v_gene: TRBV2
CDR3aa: CASIWRGYEQYF
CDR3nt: TGTGCCAGCATCTGGAGAGGCTACGAGCAGTACTTC

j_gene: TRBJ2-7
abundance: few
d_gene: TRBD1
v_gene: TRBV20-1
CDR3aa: CSARELTGVDEQYF
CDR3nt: TGCAGTGCTAGAGAACTGACAGGGGTCGACGAGCAGTACTTC

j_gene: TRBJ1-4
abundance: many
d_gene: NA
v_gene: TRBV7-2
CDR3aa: CASSSGSAVEKLFF
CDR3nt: TGTGCCAGCAGCTCGGGCTCGGCGGTCGAAAAACTGTTTTTT

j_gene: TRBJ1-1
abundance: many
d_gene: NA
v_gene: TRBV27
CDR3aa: CASSLHGTRTEAFF
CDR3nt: TGTGCCAGCAGTTTACATGGGACCCGGACTGAAGCTTTCTTT

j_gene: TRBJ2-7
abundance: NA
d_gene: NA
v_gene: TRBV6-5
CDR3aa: CASSYTGTRAEAYEQYF
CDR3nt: TGTGCCAGCAGTTACACCGGGACTCGGGCTGAGGCCTACGAGCAGTACTTC

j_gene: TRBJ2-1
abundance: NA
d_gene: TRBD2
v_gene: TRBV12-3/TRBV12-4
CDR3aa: CASRKRGSSYNEQFF
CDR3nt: TGTGCCAGCAGAAAGCGGGGAAGCTCCTACAATGAGCAGTTCTTC

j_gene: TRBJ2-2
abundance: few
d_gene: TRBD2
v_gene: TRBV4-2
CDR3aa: CASSQGPGTSGGGELFF
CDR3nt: TGTGCCAGCAGCCAAGGCCCCGGGACTAGCGGGGGAGGGGAGCTGTTTTTT

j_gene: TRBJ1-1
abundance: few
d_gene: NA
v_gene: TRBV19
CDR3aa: CASSVGREANTEAFF
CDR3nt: TGTGCCAGTAGTGTAGGTAGGGAGGCGAACACTGAAGCTTTCTTT

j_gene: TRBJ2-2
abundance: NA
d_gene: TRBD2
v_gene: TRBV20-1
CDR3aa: CSARTGGNTGELFF
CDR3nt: TGCAGTGCTAGGACGGGGGGGAACACCGGGGAGCTGTTTTTT

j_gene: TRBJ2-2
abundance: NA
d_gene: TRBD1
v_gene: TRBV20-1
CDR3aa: CSARGSRDRDTGELFF
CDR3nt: TGCAGTGCTAGAGGAAGCCGGGACAGGGACACCGGGGAGCTGTTTTTT

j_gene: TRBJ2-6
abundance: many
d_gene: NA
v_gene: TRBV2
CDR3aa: CASRGSSGANVLTF
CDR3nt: TGTGCCAGCAGGGGGAGCTCTGGGGCCAACGTCCTGACTTTC

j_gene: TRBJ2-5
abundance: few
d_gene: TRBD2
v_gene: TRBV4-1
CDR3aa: CASSQDTSGRGKTQYF
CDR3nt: TGCGCCAGCAGCCAAGACACTAGCGGGAGAGGAAAGACCCAGTACTTC

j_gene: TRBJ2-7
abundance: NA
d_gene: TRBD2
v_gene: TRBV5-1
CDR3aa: CASSLGAGGYEQYF
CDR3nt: TGCGCCAGCAGCTTGGGAGCGGGGGGTTACGAGCAGTACTTC

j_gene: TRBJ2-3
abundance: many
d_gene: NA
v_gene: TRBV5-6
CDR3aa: CASSLWGSGTDTQYF
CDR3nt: TGTGCCAGCAGCTTGTGGGGGTCGGGCACAGATACGCAGTATTTT

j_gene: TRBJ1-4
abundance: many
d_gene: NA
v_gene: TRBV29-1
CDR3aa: CSILEVAPNEKLFF
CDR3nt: TGCAGCATACTTGAAGTAGCCCCGAATGAAAAACTGTTTTTT

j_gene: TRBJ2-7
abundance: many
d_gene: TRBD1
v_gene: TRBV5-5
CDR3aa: CASSLDVGHRGSEQYF
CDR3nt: TGTGCCAGCAGCTTGGATGTAGGGCACAGGGGGAGCGAGCAGTACTTC

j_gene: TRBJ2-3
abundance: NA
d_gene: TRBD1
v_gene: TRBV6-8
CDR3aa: CASSYYRGSTDTQYF
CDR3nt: TGTGCCAGCAGTTACTACAGGGGAAGCACAGATACGCAGTATTTT

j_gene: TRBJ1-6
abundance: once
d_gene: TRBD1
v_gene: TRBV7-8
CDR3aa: CASSFLDRGRGSYNSPLHF
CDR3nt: TGTGCCAGCAGCTTCTTGGACAGGGGGCGCGGGTCCTATAATTCACCCCTCCACTTT

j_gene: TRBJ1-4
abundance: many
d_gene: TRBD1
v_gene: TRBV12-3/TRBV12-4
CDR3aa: CASRRKDRGNEKLFF
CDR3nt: TGTGCCAGCAGAAGGAAAGACAGGGGTAATGAAAAACTGTTTTTT

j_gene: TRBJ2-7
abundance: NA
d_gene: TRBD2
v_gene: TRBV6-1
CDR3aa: CASIGLAGDYEQYF
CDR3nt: TGTGCCAGCATCGGACTAGCGGGAGACTACGAGCAGTACTTC

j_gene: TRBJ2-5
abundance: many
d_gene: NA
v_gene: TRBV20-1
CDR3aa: CSAREVRASLTETQYF
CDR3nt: TGCAGTGCTAGAGAGGTCAGGGCCTCCTTGACGGAGACCCAGTACTTC

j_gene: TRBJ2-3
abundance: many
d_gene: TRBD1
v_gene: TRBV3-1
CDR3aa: CASSQQGDSDTQYF
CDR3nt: TGTGCCAGCAGCCAACAGGGGGATTCCGATACGCAGTATTTT

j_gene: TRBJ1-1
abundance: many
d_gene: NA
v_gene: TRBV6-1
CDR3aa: CASGETVLTEAFF
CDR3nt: TGTGCCAGCGGGGAGACAGTCCTAACTGAAGCTTTCTTT

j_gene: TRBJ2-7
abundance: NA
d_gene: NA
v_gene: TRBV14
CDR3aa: CASSQDLKSYEQYF
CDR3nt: TGTGCCAGCAGCCAAGATTTAAAATCCTACGAGCAGTACTTC

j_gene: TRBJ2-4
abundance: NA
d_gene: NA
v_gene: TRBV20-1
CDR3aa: CSARTGLGKNIQYF
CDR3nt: TGCAGTGCTAGGACGGGACTCGGCAAAAACATTCAGTACTTC

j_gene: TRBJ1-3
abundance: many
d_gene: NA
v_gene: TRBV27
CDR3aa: CASSESLGTGNTIYF
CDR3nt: TGTGCCAGCAGTGAATCGTTAGGTACCGGAAACACCATATATTTT

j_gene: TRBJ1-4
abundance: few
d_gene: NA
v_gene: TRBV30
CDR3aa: CAWKRHEKLFF
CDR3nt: TGTGCCTGGAAGAGACATGAAAAACTGTTTTTT

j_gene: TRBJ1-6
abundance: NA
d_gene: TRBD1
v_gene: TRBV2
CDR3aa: CASSEQGAHNSPLHF
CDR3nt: TGTGCCAGCAGTGAACAGGGGGCCCATAATTCACCCCTCCACTTT

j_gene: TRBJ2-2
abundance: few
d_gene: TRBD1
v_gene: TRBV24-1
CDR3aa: CATSDPRQGSPGELFF
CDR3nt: TGTGCCACCAGTGATCCACGACAGGGAAGTCCCGGGGAGCTGTTTTTT

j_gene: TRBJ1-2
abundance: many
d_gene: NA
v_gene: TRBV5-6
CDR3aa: CASSFSKGYYGYTF
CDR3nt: TGTGCCAGCAGCTTCTCGAAGGGGTACTATGGCTACACCTTC

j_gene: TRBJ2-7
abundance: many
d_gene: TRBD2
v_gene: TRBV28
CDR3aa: CASSPTLAAGGWEQYF
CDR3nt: TGTGCCAGCAGTCCCACCCTGGCAGCGGGAGGTTGGGAGCAGTACTTC

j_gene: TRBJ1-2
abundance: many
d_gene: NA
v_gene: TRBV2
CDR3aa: CASSETTGGYTF
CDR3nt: TGTGCCAGCAGTGAAACTACGGGGGGCTACACCTTC

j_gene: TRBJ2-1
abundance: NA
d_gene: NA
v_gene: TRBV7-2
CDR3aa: CASSPPRVPYNEQFF
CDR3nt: TGTGCCAGCAGCCCACCGCGGGTACCTTACAATGAGCAGTTCTTC

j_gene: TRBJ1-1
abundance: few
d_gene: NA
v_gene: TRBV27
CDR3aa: CASTLPRAGASNTEAFF
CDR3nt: TGTGCCAGCACCTTACCCAGAGCAGGGGCCTCGAACACTGAAGCTTTCTTT

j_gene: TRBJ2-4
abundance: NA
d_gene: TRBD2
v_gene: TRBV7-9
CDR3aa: CASSPGRRTGRSSGRRYIQYF
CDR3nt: TGTGCCAGCAGCCCGGGGCGGAGGACAGGGAGGTCTAGCGGGAGACGGTACATTCAGTACTTC

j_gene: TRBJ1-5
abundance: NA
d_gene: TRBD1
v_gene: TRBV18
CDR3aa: CASSPAPDRVGQPQHF
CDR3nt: TGTGCCAGCTCACCAGCCCCGGACAGGGTCGGGCAGCCCCAGCATTTT

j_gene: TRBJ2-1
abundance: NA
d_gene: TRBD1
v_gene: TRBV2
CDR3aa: CASRTGGSYNEQFF
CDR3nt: TGTGCCAGCAGGACAGGGGGCTCCTACAATGAGCAGTTCTTC

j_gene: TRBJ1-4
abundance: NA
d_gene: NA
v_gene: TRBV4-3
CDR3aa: CASSQELVNEKLFF
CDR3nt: TGCGCCAGCAGCCAAGAATTGGTAAATGAAAAACTGTTTTTT

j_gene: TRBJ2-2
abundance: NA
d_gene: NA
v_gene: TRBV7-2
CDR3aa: CASSLKEGELFF
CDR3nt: TGTGCCAGCAGCTTAAAAGAAGGGGAGCTGTTTTTT

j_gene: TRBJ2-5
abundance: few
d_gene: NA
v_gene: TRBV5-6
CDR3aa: CASKSLGAEYF
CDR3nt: TGTGCCAGCAAATCTCTTGGCGCGGAGTACTTC

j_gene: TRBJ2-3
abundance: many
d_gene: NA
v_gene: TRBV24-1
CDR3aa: CATSVADTQYF
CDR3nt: TGTGCCACCAGTGTAGCAGATACGCAGTATTTT

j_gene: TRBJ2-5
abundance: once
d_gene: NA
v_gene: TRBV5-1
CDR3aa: CASSLDMSVRETQYF
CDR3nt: TGCGCCAGCAGTTTGGACATGAGTGTGCGAGAGACCCAGTACTTC

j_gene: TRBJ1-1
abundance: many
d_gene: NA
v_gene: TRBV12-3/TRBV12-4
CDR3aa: CASRRTDMNTEAFF
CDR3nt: TGTGCCAGCAGGAGGACAGACATGAACACTGAAGCTTTCTTT

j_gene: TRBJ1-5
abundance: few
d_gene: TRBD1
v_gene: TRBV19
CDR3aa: CASSVYPTGVGANQPQHF
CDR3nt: TGTGCCAGTAGTGTCTACCCTACAGGGGTTGGGGCCAATCAGCCCCAGCATTTT

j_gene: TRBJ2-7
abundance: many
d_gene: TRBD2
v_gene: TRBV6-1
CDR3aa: CASSAASGSYEQYF
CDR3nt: TGTGCCAGCAGCGCAGCTAGCGGCTCCTACGAGCAGTACTTC

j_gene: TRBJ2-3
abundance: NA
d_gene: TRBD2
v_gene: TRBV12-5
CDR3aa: CASGFPPSLSILGGAQYF
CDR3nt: TGTGCTAGTGGTTTCCCCCCTTCTCTTAGCATTTTGGGAGGGGCGCAGTATTTT

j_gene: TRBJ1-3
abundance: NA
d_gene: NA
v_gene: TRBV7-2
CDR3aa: CASSPMGGAGNTIYF
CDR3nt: TGTGCCAGCAGCCCGATGGGGGGCGCTGGAAACACCATATATTTT

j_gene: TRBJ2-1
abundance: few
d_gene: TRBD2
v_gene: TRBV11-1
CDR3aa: CASSRPGTSGGASSYNEQFF
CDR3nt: TGTGCCAGCAGCCGCCCCGGGACTAGCGGGGGCGCGAGCTCCTACAATGAGCAGTTCTTC